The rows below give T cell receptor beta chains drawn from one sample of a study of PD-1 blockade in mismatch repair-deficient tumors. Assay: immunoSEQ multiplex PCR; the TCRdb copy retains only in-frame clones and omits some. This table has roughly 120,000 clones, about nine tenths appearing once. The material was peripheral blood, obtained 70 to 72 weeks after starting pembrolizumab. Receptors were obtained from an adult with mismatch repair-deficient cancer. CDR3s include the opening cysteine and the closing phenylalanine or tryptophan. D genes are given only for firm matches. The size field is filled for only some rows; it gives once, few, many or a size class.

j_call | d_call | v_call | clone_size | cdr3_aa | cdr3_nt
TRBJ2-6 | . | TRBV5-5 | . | CASSLWWGAGANVLTF | TGTGCCAGCAGCTTGTGGTGGGGGGCTGGGGCCAACGTCCTGACTTTC
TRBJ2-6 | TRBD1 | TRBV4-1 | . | CASSHEGTASGANVLTF | TGCGCCAGCAGCCATGAAGGGACAGCCTCTGGGGCCAACGTCCTGACTTTC
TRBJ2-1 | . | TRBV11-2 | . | CASSLAGSSYNEQFF | TGTGCCAGCAGCTTAGCGGGGAGCTCCTACAATGAGCAGTTCTTC
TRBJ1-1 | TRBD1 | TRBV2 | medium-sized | CASTPGQGNTEAFF | TGTGCCAGCACCCCAGGACAGGGGAACACTGAAGCTTTCTTT
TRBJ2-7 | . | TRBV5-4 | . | CASSLGDPVREQYF | TGTGCCAGCAGCTTGGGGGATCCGGTTAGGGAGCAGTACTTC
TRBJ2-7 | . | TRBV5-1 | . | CASSPTSFREQYF | TGCGCCAGCAGCCCTACTAGTTTCCGCGAGCAGTACTTC
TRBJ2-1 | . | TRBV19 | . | CASSPLSQNNEQFF | TGTGCCAGTAGTCCCCTTTCACAAAACAATGAGCAGTTCTTC
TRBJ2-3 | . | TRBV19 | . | CASKTTFSTDTQYF | TGTGCCAGTAAGACCACTTTTTCGACAGATACGCAGTATTTT
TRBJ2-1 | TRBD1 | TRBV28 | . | CASRSRGQGSNEQFF | TGTGCCAGCAGAAGCCGGGGACAGGGAAGCAATGAGCAGTTCTTC
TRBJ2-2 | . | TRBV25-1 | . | CASSDGLLTGELFF | TGTGCCAGCAGTGACGGGCTACTCACCGGGGAGCTGTTTTTT
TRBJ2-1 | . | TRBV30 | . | CAWSSRFGSYNEQFF | TGTGCCTGGTCTAGCCGTTTTGGATCCTACAATGAGCAGTTCTTC
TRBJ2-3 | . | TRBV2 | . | CATTGDGNTQYF | TGTGCCACCACGGGGGATGGGAATACGCAGTATTTT
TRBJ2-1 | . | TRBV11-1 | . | CASSFTASSEQFF | TGTGCCAGCAGTTTTACTGCGTCCTCTGAGCAGTTCTTC
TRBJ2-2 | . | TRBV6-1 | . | CASVTNTGELFF | TGTGCCAGCGTAACTAACACCGGGGAGCTGTTTTTT
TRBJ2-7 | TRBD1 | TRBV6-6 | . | CASSPGTGVYEQYF | TGTGCCAGCAGTCCCGGGACAGGGGTCTACGAGCAGTACTTC
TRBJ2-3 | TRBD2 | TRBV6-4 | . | CASSAPRGLAGARTDTQYF | TGTGCCAGCAGTGCCCCTAGGGGACTAGCGGGAGCTCGCACAGATACGCAGTATTTT
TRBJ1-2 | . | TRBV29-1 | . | CSVEIWGEKGYGYTF | TGCAGCGTTGAAATTTGGGGAGAAAAAGGCTATGGCTACACCTTC
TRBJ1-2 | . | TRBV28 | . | CASSPNREVVRGYTF | TGTGCCAGCAGTCCAAACCGGGAGGTGGTTCGTGGCTACACCTTC
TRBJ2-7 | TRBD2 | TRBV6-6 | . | CASSYRSGRGQEQYF | TGTGCCAGCAGTTACCGTAGCGGGAGGGGACAGGAGCAGTACTTC
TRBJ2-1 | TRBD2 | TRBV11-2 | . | CASSLGLAGGGEQFF | TGTGCCAGCAGCCTAGGACTAGCGGGAGGTGGGGAGCAGTTCTTC
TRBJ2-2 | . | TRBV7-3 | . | CASSLGSNTGELFF | TGTGCCAGCAGCTTAGGCAGTAACACCGGGGAGCTGTTTTTT
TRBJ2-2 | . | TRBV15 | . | CATSNPQENTGELFF | TGTGCCACCAGCAACCCACAGGAGAACACCGGGGAGCTGTTTTTT
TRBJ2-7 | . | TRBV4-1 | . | CASSQGQNYEQYF | TGCGCCAGCAGCCAAGGACAAAACTACGAGCAGTACTTC
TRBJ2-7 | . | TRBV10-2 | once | CASRSEGSYEQYF | TGCGCCAGCCGGAGTGAAGGATCCTACGAGCAGTACTTC
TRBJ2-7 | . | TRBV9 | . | CASSVGPPGGEQYF | TGTGCCAGCAGCGTAGGCCCTCCGGGCGGCGAGCAGTACTTC
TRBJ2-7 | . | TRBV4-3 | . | CASSQDIVYEQYF | TGCGCCAGCAGCCAAGATATAGTCTACGAGCAGTACTTC
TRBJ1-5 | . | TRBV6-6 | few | CASSDGGRVEQPQHF | TGTGCCAGCAGCGACGGGGGCAGGGTGGAGCAGCCCCAGCATTTT
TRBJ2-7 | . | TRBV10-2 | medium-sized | CASSDSGGIYEQYF | TGCGCCAGCAGTGATTCTGGCGGGATTTACGAGCAGTACTTC
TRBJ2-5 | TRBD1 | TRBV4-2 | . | CASSQDPTGSLETQYF | TGTGCCAGCAGCCAGGACCCGACAGGGTCCCTTGAGACCCAGTACTTC
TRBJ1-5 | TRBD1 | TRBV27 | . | CASEISPGQKNQPQHF | TGTGCCAGCGAAATCTCACCGGGACAGAAGAATCAGCCCCAGCATTTT
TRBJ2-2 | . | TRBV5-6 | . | CASSIGSLNTGELFF | TGTGCCAGCAGCATCGGGTCCTTGAACACCGGGGAGCTGTTTTTT
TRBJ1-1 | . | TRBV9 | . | CASSPGQNTEAFF | TGTGCCAGCAGTCCGGGACAGAACACTGAAGCTTTCTTT
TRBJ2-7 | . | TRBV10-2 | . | CASSGPESSYEQYF | TGCGCCAGCAGTGGCCCCGAGAGCTCCTACGAGCAGTACTTC
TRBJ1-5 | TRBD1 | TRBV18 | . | CASSPGGDRGNQPQHF | TGTGCCAGCTCACCGGGGGGGGACAGGGGCAATCAGCCCCAGCATTTT